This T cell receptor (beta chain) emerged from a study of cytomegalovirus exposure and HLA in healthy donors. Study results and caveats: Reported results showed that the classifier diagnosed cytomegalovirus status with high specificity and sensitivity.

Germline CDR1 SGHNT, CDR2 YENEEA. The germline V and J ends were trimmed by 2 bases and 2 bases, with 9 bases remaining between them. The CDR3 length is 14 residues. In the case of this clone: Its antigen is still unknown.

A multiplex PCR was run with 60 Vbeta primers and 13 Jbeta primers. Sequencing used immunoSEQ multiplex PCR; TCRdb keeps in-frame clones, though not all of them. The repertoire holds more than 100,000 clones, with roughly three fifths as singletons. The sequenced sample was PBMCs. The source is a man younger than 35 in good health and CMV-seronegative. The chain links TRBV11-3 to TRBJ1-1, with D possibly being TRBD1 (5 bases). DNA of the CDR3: TGTGCCAGCAGCTTAAGGGGTTTAAACACTGAAGCTTTCTTT. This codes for CASSLRGLNTEAFF.